Given below is one T cell receptor beta chain in context. These data are taken from a study of blood T cell repertoires in COVID-19. As for the study in general: COVID-19 samples from acute and convalescent phases originated in the United States, Italy and Spain. The cDNA or gDNA used as material had been derived from T cells, B-cell-depleted T cells, or PBMCs.

The authors' processing: Estimated nucleated cell counts came from reference gene primer amplification. Profiled with immunoSEQ multiplex PCR; TCRdb holds only in-frame clones, not every one. The DNA gave D and trimming, while V, J and clone size come from that table. The profile shows some 87,000 clones, roughly 92% of them singletons. This CDR3 comprises 14 residues. V lost 6 bases to trimming and J lost 4 bases; unmatched junction nucleotides: 6. Germline assignment: CDR1 MRHNA and CDR2 SNTAGT. The clonotype originates from an older woman with active COVID-19. This rearrangement joins TRBV6-4 to TRBJ1-2; 9 nucleotides agree with TRBD1. The sample consisted of peripheral blood. CDR3 coding DNA: TGTGCCAGCAGGGCCGGGACAGGGTCCTATGGCTACACCTTC. This sequence encodes CASRAGTGSYGYTF.